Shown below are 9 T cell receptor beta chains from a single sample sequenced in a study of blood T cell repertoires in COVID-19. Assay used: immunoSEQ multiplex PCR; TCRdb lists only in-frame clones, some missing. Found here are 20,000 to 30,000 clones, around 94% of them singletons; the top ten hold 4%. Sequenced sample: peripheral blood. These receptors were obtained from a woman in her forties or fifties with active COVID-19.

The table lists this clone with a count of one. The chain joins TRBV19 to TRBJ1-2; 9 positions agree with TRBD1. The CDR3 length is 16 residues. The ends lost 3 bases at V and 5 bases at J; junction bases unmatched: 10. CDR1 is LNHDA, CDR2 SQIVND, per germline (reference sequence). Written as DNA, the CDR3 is TGTGCCAGTAGTATGTTCACAGGACAGGGGTTATATGGCTACACCTTC. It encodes CASSMFTGQGLYGYTF.

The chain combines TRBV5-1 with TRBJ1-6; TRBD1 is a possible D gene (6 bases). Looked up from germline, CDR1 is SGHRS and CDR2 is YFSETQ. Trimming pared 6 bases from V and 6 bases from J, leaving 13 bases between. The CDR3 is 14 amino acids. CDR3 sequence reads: CASKPTGVNSPLHF. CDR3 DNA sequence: TGCGCCAGCAAACCGACAGGAGTTAATTCACCCCTCCACTTT.

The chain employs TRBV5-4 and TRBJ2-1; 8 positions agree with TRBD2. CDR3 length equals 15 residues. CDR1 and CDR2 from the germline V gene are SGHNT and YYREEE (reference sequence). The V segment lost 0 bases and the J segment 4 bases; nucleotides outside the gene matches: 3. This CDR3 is CASSLEAGVYNEQFF. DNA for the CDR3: TGTGCCAGCAGCTTGGAAGCGGGAGTTTACAATGAGCAGTTCTTC.

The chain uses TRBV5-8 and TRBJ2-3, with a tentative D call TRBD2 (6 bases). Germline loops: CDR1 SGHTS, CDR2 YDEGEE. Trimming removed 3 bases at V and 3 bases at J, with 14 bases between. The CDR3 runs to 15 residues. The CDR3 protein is CASSSAGGRTDTQYF. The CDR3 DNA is TGTGCCAGCAGCTCTGCCGGGGGACGGACAGATACGCAGTATTTT.

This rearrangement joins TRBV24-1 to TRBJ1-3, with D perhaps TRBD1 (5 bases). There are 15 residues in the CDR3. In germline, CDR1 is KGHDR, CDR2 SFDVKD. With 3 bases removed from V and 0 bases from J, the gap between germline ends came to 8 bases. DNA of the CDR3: TGTGCCACCAGTGATCAGGGCGCCTCTGGAAACACCATATATTTT. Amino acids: CATSDQGASGNTIYF.

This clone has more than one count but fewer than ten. CDR3 amino acids: CASMAFSGNQPQHF. The CDR3 coding sequence is TGTGCCAGCATGGCCTTCAGTGGCAATCAGCCCCAGCATTTT. This chain connects TRBV6-5 to TRBJ1-5; D is unresolved. The CDR3 spans 14 residues. Per the germline V gene, CDR1 is MNHEY and CDR2 is SVGAGI. V lost 7 bases to trimming and J lost 2 bases, with 12 bases between them.

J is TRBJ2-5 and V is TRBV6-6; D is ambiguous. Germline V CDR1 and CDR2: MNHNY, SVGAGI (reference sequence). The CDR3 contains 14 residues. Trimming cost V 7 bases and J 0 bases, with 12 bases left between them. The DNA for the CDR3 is TGTGCCAGCATCTTAAACAAGTACCAAGAGACCCAGTACTTC. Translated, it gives CASILNKYQETQYF.

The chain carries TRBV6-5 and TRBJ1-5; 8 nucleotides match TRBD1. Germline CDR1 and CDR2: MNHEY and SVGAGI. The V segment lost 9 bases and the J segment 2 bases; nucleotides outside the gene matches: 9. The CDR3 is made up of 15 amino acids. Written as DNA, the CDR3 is TGTGCCAGTCTCCCCACGGACAGGGGCAATCAGCCCCAGCATTTT. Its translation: CASLPTDRGNQPQHF.

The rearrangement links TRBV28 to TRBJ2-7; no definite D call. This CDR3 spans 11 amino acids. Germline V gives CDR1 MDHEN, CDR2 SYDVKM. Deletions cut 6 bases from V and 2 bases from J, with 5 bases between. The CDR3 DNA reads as TGTGCCAGCAGCCTAACCTACGAGCAGTACTTC. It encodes CASSLTYEQYF.